Sequencing of this TCR beta chain was carried out in a study of T cell repertoires in cytomegalovirus infection. This clonotype was seen a few times. The CDR3 totals 15 residues. With 2 bases removed from V and 5 bases from J, the gap between germline ends came to 13 bases. The V gene's germline CDR1 is LGHNA and CDR2 YSLEER. In TCRdb, the reads were re-called with MiXCR into one record per CDR3 protein. The table has 250,000 to 300,000 distinct CDR3 sequences, about 23% seen once. The clonotype originates from a human donor in good health (CMV status not recorded). Some clones in this sample may be carry-over from other donors' samples. The V gene is TRBV4-3, the J gene TRBJ2-1, with D possibly being TRBD1 or TRBD2 (5 bases each). Sequencing used PBMCs. The chain's CDR3 is CASSQRDDSNNEQFF. The CDR3 DNA follows: TGCGCCAGCAGCCAACGGGACGATTCCAACAATGAGCAGTTCTTC.